What follows are 27 T cell receptor beta chains derived from one specimen sequenced in a study of T-cell reconstitution after alpha-beta-depleted transplantation in children. The authors prepared the TCRbeta library with unique molecular identifiers. Each CDR3 protein is one row after TCRdb ran MiXCR on the PCR reads. The repertoire holds approximately 490,000 distinct CDR3 sequences, with about an eighth as singletons. Sequenced material: PBMCs from the stem cell graft donor, taken from the stem cell graft. These receptors originate from a human donor who donated a stem cell graft to a child with combined immunodeficiency.

This clonotype has just a few counts. This sequence joins TRBV9 and TRBJ1-2, with D possibly matching TRBD1 (5 bases). The CDR3 sequence is 15 residues long. Trimming took 0 bases from V and 4 from J, leaving 13 bases between them. Looked up from germline, CDR1 is SGDLS and CDR2 is YYNGEE. The CDR3 DNA reads as TGTGCCAGCAGCGTAGGGACATCGAGGACCTATGGCTACACCTTC. Translating gives CASSVGTSRTYGYTF.

This clonotype turned up a few times. The J gene is TRBJ2-7, the V gene TRBV4-3; possibly TRBD2 for D (5 bases). Trimming left V 0 bases short and J 2 bases short, with 11 bases between. The CDR3 runs to 15 residues. Germline V CDR1 and CDR2: LGHNA, YSLEER. The CDR3 reads CASSQDPGEPYEQYF. The CDR3 coding sequence is TGCGCCAGCAGCCAAGATCCCGGGGAACCCTACGAGCAGTACTTC.

The chain joins TRBV5-1 to TRBJ2-3; D remains unclear. The germline CDR1 and CDR2 sequences are SGHRS and YFSETQ. With 3 bases removed from V and 4 bases from J, the gap between germline ends came to 18 bases. This CDR3 has 16 amino acids. The CDR3: CASSSTDPGGADTQYF. CDR3 bases: TGCGCCAGCAGCTCTACGGACCCGGGCGGCGCAGATACGCAGTATTTT. The full variable domain, its missing parts supplied by reference TRBV5-1 and TRBJ2-3, is KAGVTQTPRYLIKTRGQQVTLSCSPISGHRSVSWYQQTPGQGLQFLFEYFSETQRNKGNFPGRFSGRQFSNSRSEMNVSTLELGDSALYLCASSSTDPGGADTQYFGPGTRLTVL.

The chain links TRBV7-9 to TRBJ2-7; TRBD1 is a possible D gene (6 bases). The CDR3 consists of 15 residues. V gave up 1 base and J gave up 2 bases, with 12 bases separating them. Germline CDR1 is SEHNR and CDR2 is FQNEAQ (reference sequence). The CDR3 sequence is CASSLGLQGPYEQYF. CDR3 coding DNA: TGTGCCAGCAGCTTAGGCCTACAGGGTCCCTACGAGCAGTACTTC.

The gene calls are TRBV11-1 and TRBJ2-7, with TRBD1 identical over 8 bases. This CDR3 has 14 amino acids. The trim removed 0 bases at V and 6 bases at J, leaving 4 bases unmatched. The germline V gene encodes CDR1 SGHAT and CDR2 FQDESV (reference sequence). CDR3 coding DNA: TGTGCCAGCAGCTTAGCGCGGACAGGGAGCGAGCAGTACTTC. Protein: CASSLARTGSEQYF.

This clonotype was seen only a few times. The chain uses TRBV6-2 or TRBV6-3 and TRBJ1-1; no clear D. Trimming removed 1 base from V and 2 bases from J, with 5 bases in between. Looked up from germline, CDR1 is MNHEY and CDR2 is SVGEGT. The CDR3 contains 13 residues. The CDR3: CASSYWSNTEAFF. Written as DNA, the CDR3 is TGTGCCAGCAGTTACTGGAGCAACACTGAAGCTTTCTTT.

The chain uses TRBV20-1 and TRBJ2-1; D may be TRBD1 (6 bases). V was trimmed by 8 bases and J by 8 bases, leaving 28 bases between them. The CDR3 totals 16 residues. CDR1 DFQATT and CDR2 SNEGSKA come from the germline V gene (reference sequence). The CDR3 sequence: CSSWGLLASFGDEQFF. The CDR3, as DNA: TGCAGTTCCTGGGGGCTGCTAGCATCCTTCGGGGATGAGCAGTTCTTC.

CDR3 nucleotide sequence: TGCAGTGCTACCCGTCGGGAGTCATTCCGGGGGATAGAGACCCAGTACTTC. It yields the protein CSATRRESFRGIETQYF. The chain employs TRBV20-1 and TRBJ2-5, with D perhaps TRBD2 (6 bases). The CDR3 is 17 amino acids. CDR1 and CDR2 from the germline V gene are DFQATT and SNEGSKA (reference sequence). V was shortened by 4 bases and J by 4 bases, with 25 bases between the two germline ends.

This clonotype showed up just a few times. The gene calls are TRBV11-2 and TRBJ2-7; 11 nucleotides line up with TRBD2. Trimming at V came to 0 bases and at J to 2 bases, leaving 3 bases not matched to a gene. This CDR3 region has 16 residues. The germline V gene has CDR1 SGHAT and CDR2 FQNNGV. In DNA, the CDR3 is TGTGCCAGCAGCTTAGAGGGGACTAGCGGAGCCTACGAGCAGTACTTC. This translates into CASSLEGTSGAYEQYF.

This clonotype was counted only a few times. A much larger clonotype is one base distant, so this may be a read error. Here the CDR3 reads CASNSGELFF. Here the CDR3 DNA reads TGTGCCAGCAATTCCGGGGAGCTGTTTTTT. The chain uses TRBV6-2 or TRBV6-3 and TRBJ2-2; D uncertain. V was clipped by 7 bases and J by 6 bases, with 3 bases between them. The CDR3 has 10 amino acids. Per germline, CDR1 MNHEY and CDR2 SVGEGT.

The chain has TRBV7-9 and TRBJ2-7, with D hard to call. The CDR3 sequence is 14 residues long. V lost 1 base, J lost 2 bases, and 9 bases lay in between. From germline, CDR1 is SEHNR and CDR2 FQNEAQ (reference sequence). The CDR3 loop reads CASSLVVGPYEQYF. For the CDR3, the DNA is TGTGCCAGCAGCTTAGTCGTCGGACCCTACGAGCAGTACTTC.

This clonotype has a handful of counts. The chain links TRBV18 to TRBJ2-7; D call uncertain. Trimming stripped 3 bases from V and 2 bases from J, with 8 bases between. In germline, CDR1 is KGHSH, CDR2 LQKENI. There are 13 residues in the CDR3. The CDR3 sequence: CASSPADTYEQYF. CDR3 DNA sequence: TGTGCCAGCTCACCGGCTGATACCTACGAGCAGTACTTC.

The chain combines TRBV11-3 with TRBJ2-7; D unresolved. V gave up 5 bases and J gave up 2 bases, with 13 bases separating them. Per the germline V gene, CDR1 is SGHNT and CDR2 is YENEEA. This CDR3 has 14 amino acids. This CDR3 reads CASSPRSAPYEQYF. The CDR3 DNA sequence: TGTGCCAGCAGCCCCCGGTCGGCTCCCTACGAGCAGTACTTC.

This clonotype showed up just a few times. The chain recombines TRBV6-2 or TRBV6-3 with TRBJ2-5; D may match TRBD1 or TRBD2 (5 bases each). V was shortened by 4 bases and J by 2 bases, with 14 bases between the two germline ends. The CDR3 contains 15 residues. The germline V gene has CDR1 MNHEY and CDR2 SVGEGT. The CDR3 DNA follows: TGTGCCAGCAGTTCGCCCGGGACGGGACAAGAGACCCAGTACTTC. It translates to CASSSPGTGQETQYF.

This clonotype was observed at least ten times. V is TRBV9 and J is TRBJ2-7; 8 nucleotides agree with TRBD1. Germline V gives CDR1 SGDLS, CDR2 YYNGEE. Losses at the gene ends were 3 bases for V and 0 bases for J; bases not matched to a gene: 5. This CDR3 is 15 amino acids long. CDR3 sequence (DNA): TGTGCCAGCAGCGCTCGGGACAGGACCTCCTACGAGCAGTACTTC. Its protein product is CASSARDRTSYEQYF.

Here the CDR3 reads CASSLFPELSGNVEETQYF. The CDR3 coding sequence is TGTGCCAGCAGCTTATTCCCGGAACTAAGCGGGAACGTGGAAGAGACCCAGTACTTC. The chain couples TRBV11-2 to TRBJ2-5; TRBD2 agrees at 7 bases. There are 19 residues in the CDR3. V gave up 2 bases and J gave up 3 bases; unmatched junction bases: 18. Germline assignment: CDR1 SGHAT and CDR2 FQNNGV.

The table lists this clonotype with a few counts. The chain links TRBV12-3 or TRBV12-4 to TRBJ2-3; D may be TRBD2 (5 bases). The CDR3 totals 17 residues. V lost 5 bases, J lost 2 bases, and 20 bases lay in between. The CDR3, as DNA: TGTGCCAGCAGTCATCCTTGGGAGAAAAGAGACACAGATACGCAGTATTTT. Translating gives CASSHPWEKRDTDTQYF.

This clonotype was detected a few times. V is TRBV24-1 and J is TRBJ2-1, with TRBD1 matching over 10 bases. With V trimmed by 3 bases and J by 6 bases, 7 bases remained unmatched. The length of the CDR3 is 16 residues. Germline-derived CDR1 and CDR2 are KGHDR and SFDVKD. CDR3 loop: CATSDRDRGVGNEQFF. CDR3 coding DNA: TGTGCCACCAGTGATCGGGACAGGGGCGTCGGCAATGAGCAGTTCTTC.

In its sample, this clonotype was seen many times. The J gene is TRBJ1-6, the V gene TRBV4-3; D is unclear. The V end lost 0 bases, the J end lost 8 bases, and 5 bases lay between the germline ends. From germline, CDR1 is LGHNA and CDR2 YSLEER. This CDR3 contains 13 residues. The CDR3 is CASSQDWDSPLHF. CDR3 coding DNA: TGCGCCAGCAGCCAAGACTGGGATTCACCCCTCCACTTT.

This clonotype was recorded many times. The chain is built from TRBV3-1 and TRBJ2-1, with 7 nucleotides matching TRBD2. CDR3 length: 14 residues. Germline trimming cut 5 bases from V and 4 bases from J; bases unmatched to any gene: 5. Germline V CDR1 and CDR2: LGHDT, YNNKEL (reference sequence). The CDR3 loop reads CASSAGETYNEQFF. CDR3 nucleotide sequence: TGTGCCAGCAGCGCGGGGGAGACATACAATGAGCAGTTCTTC.

This clonotype was seen more than once but under ten times. The V and J genes are TRBV27 and TRBJ2-7; 7 positions agree with TRBD2. The CDR3 covers 14 residues. Trimming removed 5 bases from V and 5 bases from J; junction bases left unmatched: 9. Germline V gene lookup returns CDR1 MNHEY and CDR2 SMNVEV (reference sequence). CDR3: CASSISGPPHEQYF. The CDR3 DNA reads TGTGCCAGCAGTATTAGCGGGCCTCCACACGAGCAGTACTTC.

This clonotype was observed a few times. The chain uses TRBV9 and TRBJ2-1; tentatively, D is TRBD1 (5 bases). Trimming removed 0 bases at V and 4 bases at J, with 14 bases between. CDR1 SGDLS and CDR2 YYNGEE come from the germline V gene. This CDR3 contains 16 residues. CDR3 sequence (DNA): TGTGCCAGCAGCGTAGGGGGCAAGATTTGGTACAATGAGCAGTTCTTC. Protein: CASSVGGKIWYNEQFF.

The table lists this clonotype with a few counts. The genes are TRBV11-2 and TRBJ2-3, with TRBD2 matching over 9 bases. Germline V gives CDR1 SGHAT, CDR2 FQNNGV. This CDR3 comprises 17 residues. The V gene end was trimmed by 0 bases and the J gene end by 4 bases; junction bases not matched to a gene: 8. The CDR3 bases are TGTGCCAGCAGCTTAGACGGGGCGGGGGGGCTGCCAGATACGCAGTATTTT. Its translation: CASSLDGAGGLPDTQYF.

Regarding this clonotype: It may be a read error: a sequence one base away is much more abundant. As the CDR3 is not closed by the conserved phenylalanine or tryptophan, this likely results from a read error. The chain employs TRBV5-5 and TRBJ2-7; a weak D match, TRBD1 (5 bases). There are 14 residues in the CDR3. V was cut by 1 base and J by 2 bases, with 10 bases left in between. CDR1 is SGHKS and CDR2 is YYEKEE in the germline V gene (reference sequence). CDR3 bases: TGTGCCAGCAGCTTGTACAAGGGGACCTACGAGCAGTACTTG. This gives the protein CASSLYKGTYEQYL.

The rearrangement joins TRBV6-2 or TRBV6-3 to TRBJ2-6, with 8 bases aligning to TRBD2. This CDR3 has 17 amino acids. The V gene's germline CDR1 is MNHEY and CDR2 SVGEGT. Germline trimming cut 2 bases from V and 4 bases from J; bases unmatched to any gene: 7. CDR3 sequence: CASSYPGLGLGANVLTF. CDR3 coding DNA: TGTGCCAGCAGTTACCCGGGACTAGGATTGGGGGCCAACGTCCTGACTTTC.

The chain has TRBV29-1 and TRBJ2-7; tentatively, D is TRBD1 (6 bases). Trimming removed 5 bases from V and 3 bases from J, with 14 bases in between. Germline V gives CDR1 SQVTM, CDR2 ANQGSEA. The CDR3 has 13 residues. The CDR3 spells CSVSQTGYYEQYF. In DNA, the CDR3 is TGCAGCGTTTCACAGACAGGTTACTACGAGCAGTACTTC.

This clonotype appeared many times. The chain carries TRBV12-3 or TRBV12-4 and TRBJ2-7, with 9 bases aligning to TRBD1. The CDR3 length is 14 residues. With 5 bases clipped from V and 3 bases from J, the junction kept 5 bases outside the gene matches. The CDR3 nucleotides read TGTGCCAGCAGTGCCGGGACAGGGATCTACGAGCAGTACTTC. The encoded protein is CASSAGTGIYEQYF.